This TCR beta chain was captured by sequencing in a study of T-cell reconstitution after alpha-beta-depleted transplantation in children. Unique molecular identifiers were used in preparing the TCRbeta library. TCRdb itself ran the PCR reads through MiXCR, one entry per CDR3 protein. This sample yields approximately 82,000 distinct CDR3 sequences, of which 15% to 18% are seen a single time; about 20% belongs to the top ten. The CDR3 spans 14 residues. The germline gives CDR1 MDHEN, CDR2 SYDVKM. Trimming took off 6 bases at V and 2 bases at J, with 13 bases between the two ends. Ten or more counts support this clonotype.

The genes are TRBV28 and TRBJ2-5; D is unresolved. Sequencing was performed on PBMCs, mostly from graft donor cells, taken 180 days after TCRalphabeta/CD19-depleted stem cell transplant. The sequence was obtained from a male patient under 10 years old who had a stem cell transplant for acute lymphoblastic leukemia, so the T cells may come from the graft donor. The CDR3 DNA follows: TGTGCCAGCAGCCGCAGCCTTTCACAAGAGACCCAGTACTTC. This translates into CASSRSLSQETQYF.